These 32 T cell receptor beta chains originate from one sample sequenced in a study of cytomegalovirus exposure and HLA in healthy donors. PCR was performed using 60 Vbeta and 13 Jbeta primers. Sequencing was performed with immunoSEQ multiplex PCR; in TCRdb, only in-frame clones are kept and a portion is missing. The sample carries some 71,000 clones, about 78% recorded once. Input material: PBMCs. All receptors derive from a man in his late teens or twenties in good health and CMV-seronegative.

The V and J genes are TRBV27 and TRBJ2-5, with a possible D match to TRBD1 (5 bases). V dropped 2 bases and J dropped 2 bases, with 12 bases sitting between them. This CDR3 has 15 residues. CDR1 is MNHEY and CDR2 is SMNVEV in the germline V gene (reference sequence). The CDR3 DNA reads TGTGCCAGCAGTTTAATCGGCAGGGCTCAAGAGACCCAGTACTTC. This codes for CASSLIGRAQETQYF.

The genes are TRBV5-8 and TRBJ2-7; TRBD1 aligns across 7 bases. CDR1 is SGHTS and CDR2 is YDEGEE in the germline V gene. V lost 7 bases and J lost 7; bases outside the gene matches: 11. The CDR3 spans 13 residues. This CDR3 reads CASGQDRHGEQYV. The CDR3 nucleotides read TGTGCCAGCGGACAGGATCGGCATGGGGAGCAGTACGTC.

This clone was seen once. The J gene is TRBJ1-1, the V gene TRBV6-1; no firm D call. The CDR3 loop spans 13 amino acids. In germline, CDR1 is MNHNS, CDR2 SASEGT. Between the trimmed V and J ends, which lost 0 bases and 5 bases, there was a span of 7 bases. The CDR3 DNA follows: TGTGCCAGCAGTGAAGCGCAACTAACTGAAGCTTTCTTT. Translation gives CASSEAQLTEAFF.

In DNA form, the CDR3 reads TGCGCCAGCAGCCACGCCACCGCTTCCAGCAGGTTAAGGAATAATTCACCCCTCCACTTT. This sequence encodes CASSHATASSRLRNNSPLHF. V gene TRBV4-3 combines with J gene TRBJ1-6, with no clear D. Trimming removed 3 bases from V and 5 bases from J, with 26 bases in between. The CDR3 length is 20 residues. Germline V gene sequence: CDR1 LGHNA, CDR2 YSLEER.

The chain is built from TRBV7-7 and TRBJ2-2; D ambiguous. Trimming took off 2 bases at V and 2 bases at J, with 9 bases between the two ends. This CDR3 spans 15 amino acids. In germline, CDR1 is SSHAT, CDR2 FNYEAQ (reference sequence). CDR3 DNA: TGTGCCAGCAGCTTAAGTCTGGCAAACACCGGGGAGCTGTTTTTT. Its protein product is CASSLSLANTGELFF. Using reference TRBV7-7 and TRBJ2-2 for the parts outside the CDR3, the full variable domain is GAGVSQSPRYKVTKRGQDVTLRCDPISSHATLYWYQQALGQGPEFLTYFNYEAQPDKSGLPSDRFSAERPEGSISTLTIQRTEQRDSAMYRCASSLSLANTGELFFGEGSRLTVL.

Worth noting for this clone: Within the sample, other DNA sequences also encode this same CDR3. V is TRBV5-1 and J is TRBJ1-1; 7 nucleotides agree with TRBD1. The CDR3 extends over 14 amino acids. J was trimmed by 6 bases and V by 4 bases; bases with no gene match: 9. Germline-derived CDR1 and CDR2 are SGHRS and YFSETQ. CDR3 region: CASSPRQGTPEAFF. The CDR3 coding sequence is TGCGCCAGCAGCCCCCGACAGGGTACCCCTGAAGCTTTCTTT.

The DNA of the CDR3 is TGTGCCAGCAGCTTAGGCAGAGGGATGAACACTGAAGCTTTCTTT. It codes for CASSLGRGMNTEAFF. The V gene is TRBV11-2, the J gene TRBJ1-1; D remains ambiguous. CDR1 is SGHAT and CDR2 is FQNNGV in the germline V gene. V was cut by 1 base and J by 0 bases, with 9 bases left in between. The CDR3 contains 15 residues.

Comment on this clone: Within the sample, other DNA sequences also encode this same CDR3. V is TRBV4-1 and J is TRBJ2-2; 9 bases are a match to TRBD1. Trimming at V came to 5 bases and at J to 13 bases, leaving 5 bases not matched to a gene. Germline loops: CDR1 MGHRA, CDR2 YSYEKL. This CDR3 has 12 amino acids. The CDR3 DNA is TGCGCCAGCAGCTTACCGGGACAGGGGCTGTTTTTT. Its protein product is CASSLPGQGLFF.

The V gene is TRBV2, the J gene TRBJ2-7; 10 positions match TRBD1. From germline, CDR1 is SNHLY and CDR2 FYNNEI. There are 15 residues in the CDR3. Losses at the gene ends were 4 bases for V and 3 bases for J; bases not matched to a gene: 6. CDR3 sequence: CASSGPGQGYYEQYF. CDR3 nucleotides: TGTGCCAGCAGTGGGCCGGGACAGGGGTACTACGAGCAGTACTTC.

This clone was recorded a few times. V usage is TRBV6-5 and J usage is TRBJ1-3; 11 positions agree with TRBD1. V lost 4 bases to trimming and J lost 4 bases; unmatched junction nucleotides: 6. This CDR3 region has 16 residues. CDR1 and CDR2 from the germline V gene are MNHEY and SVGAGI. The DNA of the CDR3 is TGTGCCAGCAGTTGGACAGGGGGCGCGTGGGGAAACACCATATATTTT. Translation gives CASSWTGGAWGNTIYF.

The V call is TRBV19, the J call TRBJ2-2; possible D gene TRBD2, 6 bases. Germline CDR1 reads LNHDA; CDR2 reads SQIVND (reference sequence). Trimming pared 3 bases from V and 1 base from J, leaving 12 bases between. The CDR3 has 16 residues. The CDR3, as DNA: TGTGCCAGTAGTATCTTCCAGGGAGGGAACACCGGGGAGCTGTTTTTT. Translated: CASSIFQGGNTGELFF.

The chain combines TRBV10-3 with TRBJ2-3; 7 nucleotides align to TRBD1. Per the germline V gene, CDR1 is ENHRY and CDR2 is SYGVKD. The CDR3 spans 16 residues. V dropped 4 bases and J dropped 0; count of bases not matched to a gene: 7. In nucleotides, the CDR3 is TGTGCCATCAGTGGAACAGGGGCGAATAGCACAGATACGCAGTATTTT. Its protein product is CAISGTGANSTDTQYF.

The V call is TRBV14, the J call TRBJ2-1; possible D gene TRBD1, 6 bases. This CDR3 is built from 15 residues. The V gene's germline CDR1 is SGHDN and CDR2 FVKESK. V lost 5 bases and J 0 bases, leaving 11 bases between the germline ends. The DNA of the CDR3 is TGTGCCAGCAGCACTAGGACAGCCTCCTACAATGAGCAGTTCTTC. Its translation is CASSTRTASYNEQFF. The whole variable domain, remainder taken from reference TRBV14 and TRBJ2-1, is EAGVTQFPSHSVIEKGQTVTLRCDPISGHDNLYWYRRVMGKEIKFLLHFVKESKQDESGMPNNRFLAERTGGTYSTLKVQPAELEDSGVYFCASSTRTASYNEQFFGPGTRLTVL.

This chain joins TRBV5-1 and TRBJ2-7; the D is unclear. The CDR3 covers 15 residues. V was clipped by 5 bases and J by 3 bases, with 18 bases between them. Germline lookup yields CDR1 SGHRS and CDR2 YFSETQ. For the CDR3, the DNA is TGCGCCAGCAGAGCAAAGGAGCAGTCCCGCTACGAGCAGTACTTC. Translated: CASRAKEQSRYEQYF.

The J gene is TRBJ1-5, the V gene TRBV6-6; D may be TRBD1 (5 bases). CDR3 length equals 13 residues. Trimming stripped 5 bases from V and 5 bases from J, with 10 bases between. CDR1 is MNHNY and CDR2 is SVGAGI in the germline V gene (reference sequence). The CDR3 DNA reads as TGTGCCAGCAGTAGCCGCAGGGATCAGCCCCAGCATTTT. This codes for CASSSRRDQPQHF.

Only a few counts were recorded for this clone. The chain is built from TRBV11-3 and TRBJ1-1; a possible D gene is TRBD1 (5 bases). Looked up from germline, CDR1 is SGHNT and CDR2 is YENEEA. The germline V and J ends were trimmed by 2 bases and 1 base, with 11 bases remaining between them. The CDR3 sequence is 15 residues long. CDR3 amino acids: CASSLLPGGNTEAFF. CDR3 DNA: TGTGCCAGCAGCTTACTCCCGGGGGGGAACACTGAAGCTTTCTTT.

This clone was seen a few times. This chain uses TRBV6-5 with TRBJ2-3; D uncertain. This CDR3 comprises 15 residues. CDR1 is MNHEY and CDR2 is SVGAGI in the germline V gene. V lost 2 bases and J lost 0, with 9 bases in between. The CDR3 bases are TGTGCCAGCAGTTACGCCCAACTTAGCACAGATACGCAGTATTTT. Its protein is CASSYAQLSTDTQYF.

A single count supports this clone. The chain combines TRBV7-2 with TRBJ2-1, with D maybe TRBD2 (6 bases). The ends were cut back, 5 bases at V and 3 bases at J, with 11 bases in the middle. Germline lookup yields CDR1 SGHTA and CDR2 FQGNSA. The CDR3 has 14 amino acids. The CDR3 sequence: CASSPGRGYNEQFF. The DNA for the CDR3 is TGTGCCAGCAGCCCCGGGCGGGGCTACAATGAGCAGTTCTTC. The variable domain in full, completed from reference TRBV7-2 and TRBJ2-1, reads GAGVSQSPSNKVTEKGKDVELRCDPISGHTALYWYRQSLGQGLEFLIYFQGNSAPDKSGLPSDRFSAERTGGSVSTLTIQRTQQEDSAVYLCASSPGRGYNEQFFGPGTRLTVL.

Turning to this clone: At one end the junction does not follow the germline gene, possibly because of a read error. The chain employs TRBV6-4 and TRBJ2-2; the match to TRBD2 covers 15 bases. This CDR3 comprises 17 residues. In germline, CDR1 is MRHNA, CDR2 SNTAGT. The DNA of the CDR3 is TGTGCCAGCGACGTGGGACTAGCGGGGGGCCCACACCGGGGAGCTGTTTTT. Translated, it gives CASDVGLAGGPHRGAVF.

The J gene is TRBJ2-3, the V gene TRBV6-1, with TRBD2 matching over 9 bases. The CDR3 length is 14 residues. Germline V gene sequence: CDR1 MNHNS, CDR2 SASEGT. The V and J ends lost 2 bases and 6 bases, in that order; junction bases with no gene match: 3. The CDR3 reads CASSEISGGDTQYF. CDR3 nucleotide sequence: TGTGCCAGCAGTGAAATTAGCGGGGGTGATACGCAGTATTTT.

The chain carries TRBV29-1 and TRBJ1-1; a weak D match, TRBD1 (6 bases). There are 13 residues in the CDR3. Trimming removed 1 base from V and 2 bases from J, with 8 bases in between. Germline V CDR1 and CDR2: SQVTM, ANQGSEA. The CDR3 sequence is CSVEGTANTEAFF. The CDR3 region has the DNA TGCAGCGTTGAAGGGACAGCTAACACTGAAGCTTTCTTT.

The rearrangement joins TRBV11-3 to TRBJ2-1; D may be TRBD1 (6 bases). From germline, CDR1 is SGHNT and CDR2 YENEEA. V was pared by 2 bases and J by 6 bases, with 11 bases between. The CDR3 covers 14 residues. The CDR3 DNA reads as TGTGCCAGCAGCTTAAGGGGGACCCCCAATGAGCAGTTCTTC. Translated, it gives CASSLRGTPNEQFF.

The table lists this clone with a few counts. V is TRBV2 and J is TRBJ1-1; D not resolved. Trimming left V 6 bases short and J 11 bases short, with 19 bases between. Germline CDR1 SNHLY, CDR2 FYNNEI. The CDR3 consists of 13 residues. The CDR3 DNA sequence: TGTGCCAGCAGCCCCACGGGAGGACGAGGGGCTTTCTTT. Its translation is CASSPTGGRGAFF.

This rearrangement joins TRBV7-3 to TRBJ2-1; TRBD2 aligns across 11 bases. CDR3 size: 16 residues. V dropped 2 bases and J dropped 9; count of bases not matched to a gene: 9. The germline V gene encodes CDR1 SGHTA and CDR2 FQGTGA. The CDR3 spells CASSLGIAGGNGEQFF. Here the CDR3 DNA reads TGTGCCAGCAGCTTAGGGATAGCGGGGGGGAACGGTGAGCAGTTCTTC.

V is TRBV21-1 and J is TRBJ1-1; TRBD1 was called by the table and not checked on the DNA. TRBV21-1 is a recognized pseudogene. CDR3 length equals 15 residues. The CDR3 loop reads CASSTSDRTRTEAFF. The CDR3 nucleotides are TGTGCCAGCAGCACATCGGACAGGACCCGGACTGAAGCTTTCTTT.

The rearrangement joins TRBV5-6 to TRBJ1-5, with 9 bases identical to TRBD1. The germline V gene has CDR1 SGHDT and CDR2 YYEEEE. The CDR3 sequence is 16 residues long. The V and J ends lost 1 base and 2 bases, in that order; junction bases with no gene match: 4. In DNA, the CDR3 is TGTGCCAGCAGCTTGAACAGGGGGCAAGGCAATCAGCCCCAGCATTTT. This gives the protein CASSLNRGQGNQPQHF.

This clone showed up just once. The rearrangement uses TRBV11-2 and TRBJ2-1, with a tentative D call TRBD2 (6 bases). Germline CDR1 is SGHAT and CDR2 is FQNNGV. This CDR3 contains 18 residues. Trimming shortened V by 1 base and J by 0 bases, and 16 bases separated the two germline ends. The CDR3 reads CASSLGTQYSGSYNEQFF. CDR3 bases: TGTGCCAGCAGCTTAGGAACGCAATATAGCGGCTCCTACAATGAGCAGTTCTTC.

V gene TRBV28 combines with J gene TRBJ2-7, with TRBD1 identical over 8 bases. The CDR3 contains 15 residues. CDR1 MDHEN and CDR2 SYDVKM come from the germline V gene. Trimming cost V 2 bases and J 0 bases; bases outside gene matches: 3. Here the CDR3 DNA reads TGTGCCAGCAGTTTAGGGGGACAGGACTCCTACGAGCAGTACTTC. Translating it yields CASSLGGQDSYEQYF.

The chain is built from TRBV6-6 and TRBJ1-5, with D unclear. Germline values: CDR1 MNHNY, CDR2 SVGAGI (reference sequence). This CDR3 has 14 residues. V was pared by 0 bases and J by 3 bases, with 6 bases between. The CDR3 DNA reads TGTGCCAGCAGTTACTCACCAGACAATCAGCCCCAGCATTTT. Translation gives CASSYSPDNQPQHF.

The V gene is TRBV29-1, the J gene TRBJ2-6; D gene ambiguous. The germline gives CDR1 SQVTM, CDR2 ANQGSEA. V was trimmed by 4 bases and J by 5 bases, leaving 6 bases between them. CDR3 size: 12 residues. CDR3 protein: CSVGQRANVLTF. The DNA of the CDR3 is TGCAGCGTTGGGCAGAGGGCCAACGTCCTGACTTTC.

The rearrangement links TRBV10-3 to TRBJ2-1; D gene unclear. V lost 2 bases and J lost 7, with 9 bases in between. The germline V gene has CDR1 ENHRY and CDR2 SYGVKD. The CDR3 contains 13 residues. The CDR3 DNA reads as TGTGCCATCAGTGAGGGCAGGTGGAATGAGCAGTTCTTC. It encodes CAISEGRWNEQFF.

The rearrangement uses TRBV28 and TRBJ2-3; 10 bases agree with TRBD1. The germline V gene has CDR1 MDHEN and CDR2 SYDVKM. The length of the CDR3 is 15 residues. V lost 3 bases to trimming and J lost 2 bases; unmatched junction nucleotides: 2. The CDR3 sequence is CASSFGTGDTDTQYF. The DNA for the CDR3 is TGTGCCAGCAGTTTCGGGACAGGGGACACAGATACGCAGTATTTT.